This T cell receptor beta chain was recovered during a study of blood T cell repertoires in COVID-19. Source study methods: Reference gene primer amplification gave nucleated cell count estimates. Repertoires were generated with immunoSEQ multiplex PCR, while TCRdb's copy carries only in-frame clones and drops some. V, J and clone size reflect that table, while D and trimming were determined from the DNA. The data contain roughly 280,000 clones, 87% of them seen just once; the ten biggest clones take up 2.2%. The germline V gene encodes CDR1 SGHRS and CDR2 YFSETQ. The CDR3 sequence is 20 residues long. Trimming cost V 2 bases and J 4 bases; bases outside gene matches: 18.

This sequence joins TRBV5-1 and TRBJ1-3; 10 positions agree with TRBD1. What was sequenced was peripheral blood. The clonotype was recovered from a woman aged 50 to 65 who had recovered from COVID-19. The CDR3 reads CASSFHRGRDRGNRGNTIYF. CDR3 nucleotide sequence: TGCGCCAGCAGCTTTCATCGGGGCAGGGACAGGGGCAATCGGGGAAACACCATATATTTT. The full variable domain, in which reference TRBV5-1 and TRBJ1-3 provide the parts outside the CDR3, is KAGVTQTPRYLIKTRGQQVTLSCSPISGHRSVSWYQQTPGQGLQFLFEYFSETQRNKGNFPGRFSGRQFSNSRSEMNVSTLELGDSALYLCASSFHRGRDRGNRGNTIYFGEGSWLTVV.